This T cell receptor (beta chain) originates from a study of CD8 T cells in Susac syndrome. Reverse transcription of about 0.45 to 1 ug RNA was performed with random hexamers. One entry per CDR3 protein, called by TCRdb with MiXCR from the immunoSEQ multiplex PCR reads. Of 400,000 or so distinct CDR3 sequences listed, about 85% are singletons. The length of the CDR3 is 15 residues. Germline V gives CDR1 MDHEN, CDR2 SYDVKM. The junction had 5 bases not matched to a gene; V was cut back by 3 bases and J by 5 bases. The sequence was collected from a human donor with multiple sclerosis. Material for sequencing was CD8+ T cells from PBMCs. This chain uses TRBV28 with TRBJ2-2, with 8 bases that match TRBD1. For the CDR3, the DNA is TGTGCCAGCAGTTTCGGACAGGGAGGTACCGGGGAGCTGTTTTTT. It specifies CASSFGQGGTGELFF.